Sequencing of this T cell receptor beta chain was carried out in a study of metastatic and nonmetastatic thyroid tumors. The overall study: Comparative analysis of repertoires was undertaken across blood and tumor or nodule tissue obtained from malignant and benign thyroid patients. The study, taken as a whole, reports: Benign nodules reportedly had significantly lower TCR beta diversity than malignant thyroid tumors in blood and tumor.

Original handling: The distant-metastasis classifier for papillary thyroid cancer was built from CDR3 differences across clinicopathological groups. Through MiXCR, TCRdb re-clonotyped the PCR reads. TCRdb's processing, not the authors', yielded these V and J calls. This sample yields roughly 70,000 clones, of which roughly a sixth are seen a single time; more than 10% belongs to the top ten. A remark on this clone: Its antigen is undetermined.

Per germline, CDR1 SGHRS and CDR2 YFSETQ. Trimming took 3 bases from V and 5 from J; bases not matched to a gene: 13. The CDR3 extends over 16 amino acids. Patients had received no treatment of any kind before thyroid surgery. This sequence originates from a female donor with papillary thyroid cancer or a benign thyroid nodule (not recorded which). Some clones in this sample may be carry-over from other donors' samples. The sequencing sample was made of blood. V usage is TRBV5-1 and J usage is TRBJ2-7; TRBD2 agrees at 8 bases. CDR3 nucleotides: TGCGCCAGCAGCTCAGGACTAGCAAATCCCCCCGACGAGCAGTACTTC. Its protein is CASSSGLANPPDEQYF.